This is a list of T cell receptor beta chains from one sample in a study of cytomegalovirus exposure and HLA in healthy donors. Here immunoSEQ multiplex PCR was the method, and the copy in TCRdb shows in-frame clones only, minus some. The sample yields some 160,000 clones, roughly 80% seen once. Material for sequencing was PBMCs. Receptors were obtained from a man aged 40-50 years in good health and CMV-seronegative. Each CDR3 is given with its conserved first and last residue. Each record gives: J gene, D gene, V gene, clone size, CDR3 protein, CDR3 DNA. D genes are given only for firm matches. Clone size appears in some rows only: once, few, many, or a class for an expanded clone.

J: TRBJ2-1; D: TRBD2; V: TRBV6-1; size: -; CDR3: CASQRGTFKDEQFF; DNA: TGTGCCAGTCAGCGGGGGACCTTTAAGGATGAGCAGTTCTTC
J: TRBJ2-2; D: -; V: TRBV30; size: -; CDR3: CAWTPFDTGELFF; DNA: TGTGCCTGGACCCCTTTTGACACCGGGGAGCTGTTTTTT
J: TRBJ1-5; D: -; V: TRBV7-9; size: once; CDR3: CASSFSESGPQHF; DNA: TGTGCCAGCAGCTTCTCGGAGTCGGGGCCCCAGCATTTT
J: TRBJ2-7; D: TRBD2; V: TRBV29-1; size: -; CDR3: CSVVLADHEQYF; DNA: TGCAGCGTTGTACTAGCGGACCACGAGCAGTACTTC
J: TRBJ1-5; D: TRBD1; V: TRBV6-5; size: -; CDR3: CASSEDRGNQPQHF; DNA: TGTGCCAGCAGTGAGGACAGGGGGAATCAGCCCCAGCATTTT
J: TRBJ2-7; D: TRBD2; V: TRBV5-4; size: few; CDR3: CASSLPSGGATYEQYF; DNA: TGTGCCAGCAGTTTACCTAGCGGGGGCGCCACCTACGAGCAGTACTTC
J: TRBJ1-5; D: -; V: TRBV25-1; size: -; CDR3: CASSEWAGNQPQHF; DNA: TGTGCCAGCAGTGAGTGGGCAGGCAATCAGCCCCAGCATTTT
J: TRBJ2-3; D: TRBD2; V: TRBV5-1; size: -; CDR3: CASSPRTSGASTDTQYF; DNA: TGCGCCAGCAGCCCCCGGACTAGCGGGGCTAGCACAGATACGCAGTATTTT
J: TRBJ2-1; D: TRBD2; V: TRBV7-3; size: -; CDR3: CASSRTSGSSYNEQFF; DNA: TGTGCCAGCAGTCGAACTAGCGGGAGCTCCTACAATGAGCAGTTCTTC
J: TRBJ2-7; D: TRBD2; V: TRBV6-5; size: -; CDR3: CASSSLAGGAYEQYF; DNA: TGTGCCAGCAGTTCTCTTGCGGGGGGCGCCTACGAGCAGTACTTC
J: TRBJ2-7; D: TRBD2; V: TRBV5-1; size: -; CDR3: CASSLAGLAGGYEQYF; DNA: TGCGCCAGCAGCTTGGCCGGACTAGCGGGTGGATACGAGCAGTACTTC
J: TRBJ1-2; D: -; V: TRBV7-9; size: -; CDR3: CASSIERGESGYTF; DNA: TGTGCCAGCAGCATCGAGCGGGGGGAGAGTGGCTACACCTTC
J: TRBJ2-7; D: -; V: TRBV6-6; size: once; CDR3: CASSNEGPEQYF; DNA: TGTGCCAGCAGCAATGAGGGTCCCGAGCAGTACTTC
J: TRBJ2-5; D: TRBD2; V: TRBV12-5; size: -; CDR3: CASATLAGLRETQYF; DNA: TGTGCTAGTGCTACACTAGCGGGTCTAAGAGAGACCCAGTACTTC
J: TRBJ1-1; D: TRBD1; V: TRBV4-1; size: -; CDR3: CASSLLHGTGGVDTEAFF; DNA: TGCGCCAGCAGCCTCCTCCATGGGACAGGGGGCGTCGACACTGAAGCTTTCTTT
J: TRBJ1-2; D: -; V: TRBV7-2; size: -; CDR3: CASSLDRDGRGYTF; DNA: TGTGCCAGCAGCTTAGACAGGGACGGTCGAGGCTACACCTTC
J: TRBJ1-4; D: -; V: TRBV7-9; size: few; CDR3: CASSLGLRRGEKLFF; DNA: TGTGCCAGCAGCTTAGGACTCCGCCGCGGTGAAAAACTGTTTTTT
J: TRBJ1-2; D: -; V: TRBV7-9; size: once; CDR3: CASSPGDYGYTF; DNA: TGTGCCAGCAGCCCCGGGGACTATGGCTACACCTTC
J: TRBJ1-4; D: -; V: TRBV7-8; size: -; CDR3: CASSLIGGFGEKLFF; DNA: TGTGCCAGCAGCTTAATCGGGGGTTTTGGTGAAAAACTGTTTTTT
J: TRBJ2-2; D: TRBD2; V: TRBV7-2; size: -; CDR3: CASSLGLAGGWNTGELFF; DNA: TGTGCCAGCAGCTTAGGGCTAGCGGGGGGCTGGAACACCGGGGAGCTGTTTTTT
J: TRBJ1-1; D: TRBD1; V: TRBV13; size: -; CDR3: CASSRTGLNTEAFF; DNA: TGTGCCAGCAGTCGGACAGGGCTGAACACTGAAGCTTTCTTT
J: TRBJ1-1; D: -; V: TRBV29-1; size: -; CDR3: CSVEREAFF; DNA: TGCAGCGTTGAACGTGAAGCTTTCTTT
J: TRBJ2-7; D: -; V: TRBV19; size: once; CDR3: CASSIGGINWDYEQYF; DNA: TGTGCCAGTAGTATCGGAGGGATCAACTGGGACTACGAGCAGTACTTC
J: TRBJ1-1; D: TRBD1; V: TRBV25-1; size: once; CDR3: CASSGETGQGTLKAFF; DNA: TGTGCCAGCAGTGGGGAAACGGGACAGGGGACCCTCAAAGCTTTCTTT
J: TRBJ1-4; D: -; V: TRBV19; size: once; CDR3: CASNNPGGYEKLFF; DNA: TGTGCCAGTAACAACCCCGGAGGCTATGAAAAACTGTTTTTT
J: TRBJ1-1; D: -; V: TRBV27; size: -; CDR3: CASSTRVLNTEAFF; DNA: TGTGCCAGCAGTACCAGGGTGTTGAACACTGAAGCTTTCTTT
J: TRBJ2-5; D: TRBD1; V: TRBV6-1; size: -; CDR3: CASSELDRPLQETQYF; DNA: TGTGCCAGCAGTGAATTGGACAGGCCTCTCCAAGAGACCCAGTACTTC
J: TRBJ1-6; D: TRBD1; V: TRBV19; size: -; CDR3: CASSFGTGAYNSPLHF; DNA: TGTGCCAGTAGTTTCGGTACAGGGGCCTATAATTCACCCCTCCACTTT
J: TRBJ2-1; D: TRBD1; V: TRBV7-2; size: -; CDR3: CASSFRQGNNEQFF; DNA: TGTGCCAGCAGCTTCAGACAGGGCAACAATGAGCAGTTCTTC
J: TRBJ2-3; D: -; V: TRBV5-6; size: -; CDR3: CASSIQLAPTDTQYF; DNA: TGTGCCAGCAGCATCCAACTAGCCCCAACAGATACGCAGTATTTT
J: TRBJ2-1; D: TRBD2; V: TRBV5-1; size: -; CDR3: CASSYLAGDNYEQFF; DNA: TGCGCCAGCAGCTACTTAGCGGGAGATAACTATGAGCAGTTCTTC
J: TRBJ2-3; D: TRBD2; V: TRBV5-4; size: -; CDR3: CASSPLLANTQYF; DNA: TGTGCCAGCAGCCCCCTACTAGCGAATACGCAGTATTTT
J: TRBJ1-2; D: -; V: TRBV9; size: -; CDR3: CASSVAESNYGYTF; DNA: TGTGCCAGCAGCGTAGCGGAGTCTAACTATGGCTACACCTTC
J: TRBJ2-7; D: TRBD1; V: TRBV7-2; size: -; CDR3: CASSLLGQGAEQYF; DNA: TGTGCCAGCAGCTTACTCGGACAGGGGGCCGAGCAGTACTTC
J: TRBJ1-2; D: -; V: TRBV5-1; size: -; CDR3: CASSFAGEVDYGYTF; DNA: TGCGCCAGCAGCTTTGCAGGGGAAGTCGACTATGGCTACACCTTC
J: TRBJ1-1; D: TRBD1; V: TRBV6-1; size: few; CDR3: CASREGTGNTEAFF; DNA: TGTGCCAGCAGGGAAGGGACAGGGAACACTGAAGCTTTCTTT
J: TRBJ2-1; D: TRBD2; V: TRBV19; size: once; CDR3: CASSIAASGGYNEQFF; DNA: TGTGCCAGTAGTATAGCGGCTAGCGGGGGCTACAATGAGCAGTTCTTC
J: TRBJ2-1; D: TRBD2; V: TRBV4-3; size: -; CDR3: CASSFGTGEGGEQFF; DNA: TGCGCCAGCAGCTTTGGGACCGGGGAGGGCGGTGAGCAGTTCTTC
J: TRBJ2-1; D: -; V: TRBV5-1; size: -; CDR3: CASSAQGEGNEQFF; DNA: TGCGCCAGCAGCGCACAGGGGGAGGGCAATGAGCAGTTCTTC
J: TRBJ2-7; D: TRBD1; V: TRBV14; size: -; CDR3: CASSRLDDRGYYEQYF; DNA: TGTGCCAGCAGCCGACTCGACGACAGGGGTTACTACGAGCAGTACTTC
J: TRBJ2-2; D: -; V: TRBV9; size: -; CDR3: CASSPTVTGELFF; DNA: TGTGCCAGCAGCCCAACGGTCACCGGGGAGCTGTTTTTT
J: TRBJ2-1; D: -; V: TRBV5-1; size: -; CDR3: CASGGDRKQFF; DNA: TGCGCCAGCGGGGGCGACAGGAAGCAGTTCTTC
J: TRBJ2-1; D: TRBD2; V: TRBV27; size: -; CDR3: CASSLAGGTQFF; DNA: TGTGCCAGCAGTCTAGCGGGGGGTACCCAGTTCTTC
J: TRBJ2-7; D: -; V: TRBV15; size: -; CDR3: CATSRDEATPYYEQYF; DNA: TGTGCCACCAGCAGAGATGAAGCCACGCCGTACTACGAGCAGTACTTC
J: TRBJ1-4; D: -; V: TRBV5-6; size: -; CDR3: CASSPRVDNEKLFF; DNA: TGTGCCAGCAGCCCGCGGGTGGATAATGAAAAACTGTTTTTT
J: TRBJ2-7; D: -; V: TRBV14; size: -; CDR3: CASSQRGDSYEQYF; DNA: TGTGCCAGCAGCCAACGCGGAGACTCCTACGAGCAGTACTTC
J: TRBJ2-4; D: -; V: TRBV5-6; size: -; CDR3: CASSLVGLLAKNIQYF; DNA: TGTGCCAGCAGCTTGGTAGGACTTCTAGCCAAAAACATTCAGTACTTC
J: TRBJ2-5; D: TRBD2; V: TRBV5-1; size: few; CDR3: CASSLTSGRAVGETQYF; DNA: TGCGCCAGCAGCTTGACTAGCGGGAGGGCCGTTGGGGAGACCCAGTACTTC
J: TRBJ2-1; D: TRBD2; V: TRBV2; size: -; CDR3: CASRTGLAGVKSEQFF; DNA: TGTGCCAGCAGGACAGGACTAGCGGGAGTAAAAAGTGAGCAGTTCTTC
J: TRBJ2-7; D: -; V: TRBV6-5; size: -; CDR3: CASSSYYEQYF; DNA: TGTGCCAGCAGTTCGTATTACGAGCAGTACTTC
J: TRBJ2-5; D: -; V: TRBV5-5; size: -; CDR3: CASSPSTGSIETQYF; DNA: TGTGCCAGCAGCCCCTCAACAGGCTCAATCGAGACCCAGTACTTC
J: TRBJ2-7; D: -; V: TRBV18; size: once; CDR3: CASSQGHLSTYEQYF; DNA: TGTGCCAGCTCACAGGGACACCTCTCAACCTACGAGCAGTACTTC
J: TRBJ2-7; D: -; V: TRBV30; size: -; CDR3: CAWARGRNEQYF; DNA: TGTGCCTGGGCCCGGGGTAGAAACGAGCAGTACTTC
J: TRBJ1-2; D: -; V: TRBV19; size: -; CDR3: CATRQARMDGYTF; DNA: TGTGCCACCCGTCAAGCCAGGATGGATGGCTACACCTTC
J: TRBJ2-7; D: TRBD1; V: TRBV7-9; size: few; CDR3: CSSSPQGDEQYF; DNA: TGTTCCAGCAGTCCACAGGGGGACGAGCAGTACTTC
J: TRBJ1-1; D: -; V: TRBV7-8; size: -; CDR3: CASSGLTEAFF; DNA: TGTGCCAGCAGCGGCCTCACTGAAGCTTTCTTT
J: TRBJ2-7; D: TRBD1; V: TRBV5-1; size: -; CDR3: CASRRTGGQDEQYF; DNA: TGCGCCAGCAGAAGGACAGGGGGTCAAGATGAGCAGTACTTC